The T cell receptor beta chain under discussion was sequenced for a study of T cells in Graves' hyperthyroidism and ophthalmopathy. RNA transcripts served as the template for amplifying TCR beta CDR3 regions. A first-round RT-PCR of the TCR CDR3 used the HTBI primer set. TCRdb fed the multiplex PCR reads into MiXCR, producing one record per CDR3 protein. The sample gives around 260,000 distinct CDR3 sequences, less than 30% of which show up once; roughly 24% is in the top ten. Many counts were recorded for this clonotype. The source is a man aged 35 to 55 with Graves' hyperthyroidism that later progressed to Graves' ophthalmopathy. Input material: blood.

CDR3 sequence: CASSVSSGGVTGELFF. In DNA, the CDR3 is TGTGCCAGCAGCGTATCCAGCGGAGGCGTCACCGGGGAGCTGTTTTTT. This sequence joins TRBV9 and TRBJ2-2; D possibly corresponds to TRBD2 (5 bases). CDR3 length equals 16 residues. Germline V lookup: CDR1 SGDLS, CDR2 YYNGEE. The V end was cut by 1 base, the J end by 4 bases, with 14 bases between. The whole variable domain, filled in from reference TRBV9 and TRBJ2-2, reads DSGVTQTPKHLITATGQRVTLRCSPRSGDLSVYWYQQSLDQGLQFLIQYYNGEERAKGNILERFSAQQFPDLHSELNLSSLELGDSALYFCASSVSSGGVTGELFFGEGSRLTVL.